The 10 T cell receptor beta chains reported below all come from one sample, sequenced in a study of T cells after posttransplantation cyclophosphamide. Generated by immunoSEQ multiplex PCR, the TCRdb table keeps only in-frame clones and is missing some. The sample has around 600 clones, 80% to 85% seen once. Sequencing input: memory CD8+ T cells sorted from blood. These receptor sequences come from a man aged 35 to 55 in good health, CMV-negative, and a related stem cell transplant donor.

This rearrangement joins TRBV9 to TRBJ2-2; 11 bases align to TRBD2. The germline CDR1 and CDR2 sequences are SGDLS and YYNGEE. The length of the CDR3 is 18 residues. Trimming took 3 bases from V and 6 from J; bases not matched to a gene: 13. The CDR3 region has the DNA TGTGCCAGCAGCGCAAGACCAACTAGCGGGAGTTTCGCCGGGGAGCTGTTTTTT. It translates to CASSARPTSGSFAGELFF. Full variable domain (remainder filled in from reference TRBV9 and TRBJ2-2): DSGVTQTPKHLITATGQRVTLRCSPRSGDLSVYWYQQSLDQGLQFLIQYYNGEERAKGNILERFSAQQFPDLHSELNLSSLELGDSALYFCASSARPTSGSFAGELFFGEGSRLTVL.

This clone was counted a single time. This rearrangement joins TRBV28 to TRBJ2-7, with 11 bases matching TRBD2. Germline loops: CDR1 MDHEN, CDR2 SYDVKM. CDR3 length: 15 amino acids. V lost 6 bases, J lost 5 bases, and 9 bases stayed unmatched. The CDR3 coding sequence is TGTGCCAGCAGCCCAATGACTAGCGGGATTGACGAGCAGTACTTC. This sequence encodes CASSPMTSGIDEQYF.

This sequence joins TRBV29-1 and TRBJ2-1, with D perhaps TRBD1 (8 bases). Per germline, CDR1 SQVTM and CDR2 ANQGSEA. V lost 3 bases, J lost 8 bases, and 20 bases lay in between. The CDR3 is 15 residues long. In DNA, the CDR3 is TGCAGCGTTGAGGACAGGGCGGGAGCTAGCCATGAGCAGTTCTTC. Translating gives CSVEDRAGASHEQFF.

CDR3 loop: CASSVGASENEQFF. The CDR3 bases are TGTGCCAGCAGCGTAGGGGCTAGCGAGAATGAGCAGTTCTTC. J is TRBJ2-1 and V is TRBV9, with TRBD2 as a possible D gene (6 bases). CDR1 and CDR2 from the germline V gene are SGDLS and YYNGEE. The CDR3 consists of 14 residues. V lost 0 bases, J lost 7 bases, and 11 bases lay in between.

The gene calls are TRBV28 and TRBJ1-5; tentatively, D is TRBD1 (5 bases). The germline V gene encodes CDR1 MDHEN and CDR2 SYDVKM. Trimming took off 7 bases at V and 0 bases at J, with 13 bases between the two ends. This CDR3 contains 15 residues. CDR3 protein: CASMGLGLSNQPQHF. The CDR3 nucleotides read TGTGCCAGCATGGGGTTGGGACTTAGCAATCAGCCCCAGCATTTT.

The rearrangement links TRBV15 to TRBJ1-4, with a possible D match to TRBD1 (6 bases). The germline V gene has CDR1 LNHNV and CDR2 YYDKDF (reference sequence). V gave up 5 bases and J gave up 7 bases, with 17 bases separating them. The CDR3 sequence is 15 residues long. The CDR3 nucleotides are TGTGCCACCAGCGCCTCCAGGGGCGCCGGTGAAAAACTGTTTTTT. Protein: CATSASRGAGEKLFF.

The V gene is TRBV9, the J gene TRBJ2-1, with 7 nucleotides matching TRBD1. Trimming removed 3 bases from V and 4 bases from J; junction bases left unmatched: 4. Looked up from germline, CDR1 is SGDLS and CDR2 is YYNGEE. The CDR3 consists of 14 residues. CDR3 residues: CASSAGQTYNEQFF. CDR3 coding DNA: TGTGCCAGCAGCGCGGGACAGACGTACAATGAGCAGTTCTTC.

The chain uses TRBV6-1 and TRBJ1-2, with TRBD1 as a possible D gene (5 bases). The V and J ends lost 6 bases and 0 bases respectively, with 8 bases between them. Germline CDR1 is MNHNS and CDR2 is SASEGT. CDR3 length equals 13 residues. CDR3 bases: TGTGCCAGCAGCTTGACAGCTAACTATGGCTACACCTTC. This codes for CASSLTANYGYTF.

V and J are TRBV4-1 and TRBJ1-2; D not resolved. The CDR3 length is 14 residues. Germline V gene sequence: CDR1 MGHRA, CDR2 YSYEKL. The V end lost 5 bases, the J end lost 4 bases, and 14 bases lay between the germline ends. The CDR3 reads CASSNPRGSYGYTF. As DNA, the CDR3 is TGCGCCAGCAGCAATCCCCGGGGTTCCTATGGCTACACCTTC.

This rearrangement joins TRBV27 to TRBJ2-3; 10 bases line up with TRBD2. The length of the CDR3 is 14 residues. V shed 5 bases, J shed 4 bases, and the junction held 3 bases outside the gene matches. Germline assignment: CDR1 MNHEY and CDR2 SMNVEV (reference sequence). Here the CDR3 reads CASSLAGEPDTQYF. CDR3 bases: TGTGCCAGCAGTCTAGCGGGAGAACCAGATACGCAGTATTTT.